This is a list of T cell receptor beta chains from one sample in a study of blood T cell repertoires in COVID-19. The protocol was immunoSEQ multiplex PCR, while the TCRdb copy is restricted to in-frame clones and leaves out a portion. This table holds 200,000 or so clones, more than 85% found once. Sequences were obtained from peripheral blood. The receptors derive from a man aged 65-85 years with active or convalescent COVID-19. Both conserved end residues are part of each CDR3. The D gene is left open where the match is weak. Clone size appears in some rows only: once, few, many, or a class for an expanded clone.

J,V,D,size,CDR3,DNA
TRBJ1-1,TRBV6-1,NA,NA,CASSDRAPPEAFF,TGTGCCAGCAGTGACAGGGCCCCCCCTGAAGCTTTCTTT
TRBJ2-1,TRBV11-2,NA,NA,CASSPRRARGFEQFF,TGTGCCAGCAGCCCCCGGCGGGCTAGAGGGTTCGAGCAGTTCTTC
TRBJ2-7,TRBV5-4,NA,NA,CASSFIGASYEQYF,TGTGCCAGCAGCTTCATAGGGGCCTCCTACGAGCAGTACTTC
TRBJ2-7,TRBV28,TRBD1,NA,CASSLTGGSYEQYF,TGTGCCAGCAGCTTGACAGGGGGCTCCTACGAGCAGTACTTC
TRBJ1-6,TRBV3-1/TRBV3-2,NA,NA,CASSQDIGGAPLHF,TGTGCCAGCAGCCAAGATATTGGAGGAGCACCCCTCCACTTT
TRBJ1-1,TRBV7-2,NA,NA,CASSITGRGATEAFF,TGTGCCAGCAGCATTACGGGTCGGGGGGCCACTGAAGCTTTCTTT
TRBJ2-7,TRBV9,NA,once,CASSVAGVGYEQYF,TGTGCCAGCAGCGTAGCAGGGGTTGGGTACGAGCAGTACTTC
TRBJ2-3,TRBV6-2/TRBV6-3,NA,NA,CASSYPAGNTDTQYF,TGTGCCAGCAGTTACCCGGCAGGTAATACAGATACGCAGTATTTT
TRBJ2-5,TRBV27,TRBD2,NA,CASKVVAGGPWATQYF,TGTGCCAGCAAGGTGGTAGCGGGAGGACCTTGGGCGACCCAGTACTTC
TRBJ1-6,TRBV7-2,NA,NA,CASSLAEGLHNSPLHF,TGTGCCAGCAGCTTAGCGGAGGGGCTGCATAATTCACCCCTCCACTTT